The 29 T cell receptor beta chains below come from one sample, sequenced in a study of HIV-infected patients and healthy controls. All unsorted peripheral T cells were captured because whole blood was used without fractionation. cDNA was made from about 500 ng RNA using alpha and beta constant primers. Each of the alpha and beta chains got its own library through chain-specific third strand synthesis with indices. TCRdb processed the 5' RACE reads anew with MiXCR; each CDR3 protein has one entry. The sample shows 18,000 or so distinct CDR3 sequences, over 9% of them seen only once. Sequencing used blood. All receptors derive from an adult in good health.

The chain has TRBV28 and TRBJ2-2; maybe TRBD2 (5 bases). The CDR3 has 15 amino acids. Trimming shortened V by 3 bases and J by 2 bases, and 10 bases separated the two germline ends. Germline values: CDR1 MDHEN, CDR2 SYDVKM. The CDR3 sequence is CASSLPRGNTGELFF. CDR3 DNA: TGTGCCAGCAGTTTGCCCCGGGGAAACACCGGGGAGCTGTTTTTT.

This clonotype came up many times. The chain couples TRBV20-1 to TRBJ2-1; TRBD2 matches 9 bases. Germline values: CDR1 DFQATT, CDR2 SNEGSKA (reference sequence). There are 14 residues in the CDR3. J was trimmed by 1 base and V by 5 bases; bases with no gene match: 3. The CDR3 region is CSARTSASYNEQFF. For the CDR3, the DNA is TGCAGTGCTCGGACTAGCGCTTCCTACAATGAGCAGTTCTTC.

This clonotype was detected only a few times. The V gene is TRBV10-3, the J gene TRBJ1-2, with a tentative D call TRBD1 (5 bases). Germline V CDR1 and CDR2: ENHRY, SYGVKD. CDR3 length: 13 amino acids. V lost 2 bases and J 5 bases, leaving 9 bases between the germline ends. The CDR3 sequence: CAISEPDTYGYTF. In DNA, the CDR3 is TGTGCCATCAGTGAGCCGGACACTTATGGCTACACCTTC.

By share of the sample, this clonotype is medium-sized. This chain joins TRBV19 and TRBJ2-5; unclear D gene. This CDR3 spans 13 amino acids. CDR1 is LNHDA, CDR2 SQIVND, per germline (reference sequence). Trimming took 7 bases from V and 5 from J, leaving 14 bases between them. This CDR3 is CASMNTPAETQYF. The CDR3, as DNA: TGTGCCAGTATGAACACCCCAGCGGAGACCCAGTACTTC.

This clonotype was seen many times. CDR3 sequence: CASSLTASGSHTQYF. CDR3 nucleotide sequence: TGTGCCAGCAGTTTAACCGCTAGCGGGAGTCATACGCAGTATTTT. The chain has TRBV12-3 or TRBV12-4 and TRBJ2-3, with 10 bases aligning to TRBD2. V shed 2 bases, J shed 7 bases, and the junction held 6 bases outside the gene matches. The CDR3 is 15 amino acids.

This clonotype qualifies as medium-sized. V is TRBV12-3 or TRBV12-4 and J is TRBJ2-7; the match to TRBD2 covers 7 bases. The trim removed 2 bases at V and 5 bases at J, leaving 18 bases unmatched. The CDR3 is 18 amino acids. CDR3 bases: TGTGCCAGCAGTTTATGGAAGTGGGACTACGCCCGAAACAACGAGCAGTACTTC. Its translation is CASSLWKWDYARNNEQYF.

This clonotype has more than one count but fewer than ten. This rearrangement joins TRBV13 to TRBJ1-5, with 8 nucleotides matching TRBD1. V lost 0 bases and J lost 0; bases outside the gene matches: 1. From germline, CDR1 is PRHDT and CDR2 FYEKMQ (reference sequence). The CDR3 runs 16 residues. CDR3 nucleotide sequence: TGTGCCAGCAGCTTAGGCGGACAGGGTAGCAATCAGCCCCAGCATTTT. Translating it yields CASSLGGQGSNQPQHF.

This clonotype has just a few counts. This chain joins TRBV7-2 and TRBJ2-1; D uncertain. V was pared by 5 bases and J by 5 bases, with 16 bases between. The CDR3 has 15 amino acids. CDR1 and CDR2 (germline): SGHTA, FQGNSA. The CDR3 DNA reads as TGTGCCAGCAGCGTTCCCCCCACACCGCACAATGAGCAGTTCTTC. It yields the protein CASSVPPTPHNEQFF.

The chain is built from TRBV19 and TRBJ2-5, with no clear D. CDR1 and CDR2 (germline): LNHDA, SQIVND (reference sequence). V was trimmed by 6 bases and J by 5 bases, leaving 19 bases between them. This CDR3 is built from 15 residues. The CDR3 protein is CASSPAAPVVETQYF. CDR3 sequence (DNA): TGTGCCAGTAGCCCTGCGGCTCCGGTGGTGGAGACCCAGTACTTC.

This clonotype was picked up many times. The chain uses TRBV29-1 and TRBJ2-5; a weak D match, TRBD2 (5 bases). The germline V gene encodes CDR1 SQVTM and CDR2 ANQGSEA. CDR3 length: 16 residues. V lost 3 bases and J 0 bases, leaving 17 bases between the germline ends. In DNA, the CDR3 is TGCAGCGTTGATGGCGGGCGCGGGCTAGACCAAGAGACCCAGTACTTC. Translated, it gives CSVDGGRGLDQETQYF.

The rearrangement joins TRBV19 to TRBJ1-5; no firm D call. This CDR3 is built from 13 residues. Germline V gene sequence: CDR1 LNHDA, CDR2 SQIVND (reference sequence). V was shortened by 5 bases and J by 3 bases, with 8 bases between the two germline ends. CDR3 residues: CASSEQVNQPQHF. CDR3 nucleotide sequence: TGTGCCAGTAGTGAGCAGGTCAATCAGCCCCAGCATTTT.

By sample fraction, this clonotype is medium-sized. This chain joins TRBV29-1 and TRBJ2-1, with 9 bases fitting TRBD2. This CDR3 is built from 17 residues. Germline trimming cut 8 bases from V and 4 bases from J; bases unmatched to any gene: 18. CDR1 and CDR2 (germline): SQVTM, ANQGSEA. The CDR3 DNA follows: TGCAGCATCCCGAGGGGTGGACTAGCGTTAGAGTACAATGAGCAGTTCTTC. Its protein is CSIPRGGLALEYNEQFF.

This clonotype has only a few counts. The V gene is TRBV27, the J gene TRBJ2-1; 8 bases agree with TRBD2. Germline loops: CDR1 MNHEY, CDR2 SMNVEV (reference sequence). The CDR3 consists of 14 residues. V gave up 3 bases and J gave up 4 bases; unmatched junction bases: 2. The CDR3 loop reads CASSFSGIYNEQFF. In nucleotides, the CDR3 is TGTGCCAGCAGTTTTAGCGGGATTTACAATGAGCAGTTCTTC.

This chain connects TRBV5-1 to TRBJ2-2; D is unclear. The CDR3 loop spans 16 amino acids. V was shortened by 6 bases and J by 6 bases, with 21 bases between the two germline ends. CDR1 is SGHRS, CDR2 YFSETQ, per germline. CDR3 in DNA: TGCGCCAGCACCCCGTCCAGTCTAGAGACGGCCGGGGAGCTGTTTTTT. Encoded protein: CASTPSSLETAGELFF.

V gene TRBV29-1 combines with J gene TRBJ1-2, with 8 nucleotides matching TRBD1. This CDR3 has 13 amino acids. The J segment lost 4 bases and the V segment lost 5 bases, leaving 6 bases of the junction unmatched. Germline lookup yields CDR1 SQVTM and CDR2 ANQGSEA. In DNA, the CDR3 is TGCAGCGTTTGGACAGGGTCGGGCTATGGCTACACCTTC. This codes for CSVWTGSGYGYTF.

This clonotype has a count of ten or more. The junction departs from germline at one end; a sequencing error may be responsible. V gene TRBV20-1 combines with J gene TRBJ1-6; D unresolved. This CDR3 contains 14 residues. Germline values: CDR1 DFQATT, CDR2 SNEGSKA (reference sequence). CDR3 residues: CSARGRSYNSPLHF. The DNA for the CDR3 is TGCAGTGCGAGAGGACGGTCGTATAATTCACCCCTCCACTTT.

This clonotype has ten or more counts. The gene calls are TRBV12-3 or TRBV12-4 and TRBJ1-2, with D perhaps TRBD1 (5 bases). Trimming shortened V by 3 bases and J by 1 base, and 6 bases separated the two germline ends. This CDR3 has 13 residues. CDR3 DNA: TGTGCCAGCAGTTTGGGGGATAACTATGGCTACACCTTC. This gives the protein CASSLGDNYGYTF.

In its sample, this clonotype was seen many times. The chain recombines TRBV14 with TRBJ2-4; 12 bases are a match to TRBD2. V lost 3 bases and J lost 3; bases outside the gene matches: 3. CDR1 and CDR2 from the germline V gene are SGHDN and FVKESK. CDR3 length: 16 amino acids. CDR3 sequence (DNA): TGTGCCAGCAGCCAGACTAGCGGGAGAGGCAAAAACATTCAGTACTTC. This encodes CASSQTSGRGKNIQYF.

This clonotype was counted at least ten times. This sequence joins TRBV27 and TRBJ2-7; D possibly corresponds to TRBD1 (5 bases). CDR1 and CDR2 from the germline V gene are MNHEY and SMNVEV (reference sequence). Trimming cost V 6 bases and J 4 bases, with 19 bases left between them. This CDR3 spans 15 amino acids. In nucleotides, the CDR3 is TGTGCCAGCAGAAAGTCAGGGTTGTTTACGTACGAGCAGTACTTC. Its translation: CASRKSGLFTYEQYF.

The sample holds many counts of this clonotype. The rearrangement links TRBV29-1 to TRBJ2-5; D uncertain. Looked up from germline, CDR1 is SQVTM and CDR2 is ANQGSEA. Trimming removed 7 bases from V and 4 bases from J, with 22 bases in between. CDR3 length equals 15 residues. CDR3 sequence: CSAAPTVAGVETQYF. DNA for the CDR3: TGCAGCGCCGCTCCAACGGTGGCTGGTGTAGAGACCCAGTACTTC.

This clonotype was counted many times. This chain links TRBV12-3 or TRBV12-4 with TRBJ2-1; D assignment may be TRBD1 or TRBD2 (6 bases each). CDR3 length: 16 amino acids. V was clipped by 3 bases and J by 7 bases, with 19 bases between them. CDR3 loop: CASSFEGGVIGNEQFF. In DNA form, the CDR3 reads TGTGCCAGCAGTTTTGAGGGGGGAGTTATCGGGAATGAGCAGTTCTTC.

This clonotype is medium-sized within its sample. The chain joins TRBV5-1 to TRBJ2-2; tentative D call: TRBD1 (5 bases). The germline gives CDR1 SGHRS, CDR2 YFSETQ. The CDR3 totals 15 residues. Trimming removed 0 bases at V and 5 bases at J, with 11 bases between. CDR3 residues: CASSLARGGTGELFF. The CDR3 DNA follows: TGCGCCAGCAGCTTGGCTAGGGGCGGAACCGGGGAGCTGTTTTTT.

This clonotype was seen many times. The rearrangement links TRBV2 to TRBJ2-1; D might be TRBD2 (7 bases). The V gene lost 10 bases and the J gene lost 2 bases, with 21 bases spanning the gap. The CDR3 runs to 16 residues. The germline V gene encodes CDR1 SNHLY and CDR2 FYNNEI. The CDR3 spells CATRRGGGDAYNEQFF. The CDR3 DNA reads TGTGCCACTCGAAGGGGGGGGGGAGATGCCTACAATGAGCAGTTCTTC.

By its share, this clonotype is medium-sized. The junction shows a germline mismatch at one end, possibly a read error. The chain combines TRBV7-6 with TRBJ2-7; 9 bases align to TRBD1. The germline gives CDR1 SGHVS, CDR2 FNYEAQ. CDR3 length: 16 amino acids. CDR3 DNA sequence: TGTGCCAGCAGCTCTCGCCCGGGACAGGGCTCCCACGAGCAGTACTTC. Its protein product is CASSSRPGQGSHEQYF.

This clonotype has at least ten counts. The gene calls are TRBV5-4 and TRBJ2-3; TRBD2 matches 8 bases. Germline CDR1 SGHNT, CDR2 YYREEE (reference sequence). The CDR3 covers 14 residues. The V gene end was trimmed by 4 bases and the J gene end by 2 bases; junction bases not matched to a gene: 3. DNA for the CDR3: TGTGCCAGCAGCGCGGGACTAGACACAGATACGCAGTATTTT. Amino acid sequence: CASSAGLDTDTQYF.

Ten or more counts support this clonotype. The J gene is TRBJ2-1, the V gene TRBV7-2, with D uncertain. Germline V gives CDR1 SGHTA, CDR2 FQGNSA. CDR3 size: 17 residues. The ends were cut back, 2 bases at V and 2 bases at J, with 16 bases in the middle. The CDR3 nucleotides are TGTGCCAGCAGCTTATATGGGCCGGGTGGAGCCTACAATGAGCAGTTCTTC. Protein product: CASSLYGPGGAYNEQFF.

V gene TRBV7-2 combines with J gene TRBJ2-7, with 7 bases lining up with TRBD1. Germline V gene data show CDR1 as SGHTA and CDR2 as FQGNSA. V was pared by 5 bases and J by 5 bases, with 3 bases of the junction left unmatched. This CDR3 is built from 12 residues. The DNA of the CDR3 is TGTGCCAGCAGCCCCGACAGGGACGAGCAGTACTTC. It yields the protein CASSPDRDEQYF.

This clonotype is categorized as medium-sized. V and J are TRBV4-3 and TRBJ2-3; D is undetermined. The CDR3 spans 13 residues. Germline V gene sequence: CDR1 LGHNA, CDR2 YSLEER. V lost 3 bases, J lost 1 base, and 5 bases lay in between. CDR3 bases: TGCGCCAGCAGCCAGAAGGGCACAGATACGCAGTATTTT. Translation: CASSQKGTDTQYF.

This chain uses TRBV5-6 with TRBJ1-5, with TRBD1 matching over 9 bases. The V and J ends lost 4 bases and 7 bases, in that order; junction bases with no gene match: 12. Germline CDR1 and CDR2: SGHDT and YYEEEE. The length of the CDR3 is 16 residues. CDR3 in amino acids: CASSPSTGGGGQPQHF. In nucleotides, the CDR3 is TGTGCCAGCAGCCCCTCGACAGGGGGGGGGGGGCAGCCCCAGCATTTT.